A single sample is the source of the 10 T cell receptor beta chains below, sequenced in a study of blood T cell repertoires in COVID-19. Assay used: immunoSEQ multiplex PCR; TCRdb lists only in-frame clones, some missing. Of under 250,000 clones in the sample, about nine tenths were seen once. The sample comprised peripheral blood. These receptors were obtained from a man aged 45-65 years with COVID-19, enrolled during active disease.

This chain links TRBV19 with TRBJ1-3; D is ambiguous. Trimming took off 2 bases at V and 4 bases at J, with 15 bases between the two ends. The germline CDR1 and CDR2 sequences are LNHDA and SQIVND (reference sequence). This CDR3 has 16 residues. CDR3: CASSIPGLSLGNTIYF. DNA for the CDR3: TGTGCCAGTAGTATACCCGGACTATCCCTGGGAAACACCATATATTTT.

This rearrangement joins TRBV5-1 to TRBJ2-1, with D possibly TRBD2 on 6 matching bases. The CDR3 contains 14 residues. The germline V gene has CDR1 SGHRS and CDR2 YFSETQ. The V and J ends lost 3 bases and 6 bases respectively, with 13 bases between them. CDR3 in DNA: TGCGCCAGCAGCTACCCCAGGGAGGTCAATGAGCAGTTCTTC. Translated: CASSYPREVNEQFF.

This clone was counted a single time. The J gene is TRBJ1-4, the V gene TRBV7-9; tentatively, D is TRBD1 (6 bases). V was clipped by 3 bases and J by 0 bases, with 11 bases between them. The CDR3 is made up of 16 amino acids. In germline, CDR1 is SEHNR, CDR2 FQNEAQ (reference sequence). The CDR3 region has the DNA TGTGCCAGCAGCTTCTTTAGGACAGCAACTAATGAAAAACTGTTTTTT. Translation gives CASSFFRTATNEKLFF.

This clone was seen a handful of times. The chain employs TRBV9 and TRBJ2-1; D not resolved. V was trimmed by 3 bases and J by 6 bases, leaving 4 bases between them. The CDR3 loop spans 11 amino acids. Germline V gives CDR1 SGDLS, CDR2 YYNGEE. The CDR3 DNA reads as TGTGCCAGCAGCGGGCTCAATGAGCAGTTCTTC. Protein product: CASSGLNEQFF.

The CDR3 here is CASRPWGRGNTDTQYF. The CDR3 DNA sequence: TGTGCCAGCCGGCCCTGGGGGCGGGGGAACACAGATACGCAGTATTTT. This rearrangement joins TRBV27 to TRBJ2-3; D may be TRBD2 (7 bases). V lost 8 bases, J lost 2 bases, and 20 bases lay in between. The CDR3 runs to 16 residues. Germline V gene sequence: CDR1 MNHEY, CDR2 SMNVEV (reference sequence).

The chain has TRBV21-1 and TRBJ2-3; the table's D gene call, TRBD1, was not cross checked with the DNA. TRBV21-1 is reported as a pseudogene. CDR3 length: 14 residues. Written as DNA, the CDR3 is TGTGCCAGCAGCAAAGATACAGGGAAAGATACGCAGTATTTT. This codes for CASSKDTGKDTQYF.

This clone was seen a handful of times. The chain uses TRBV6-5 and TRBJ2-7, with 7 bases aligning to TRBD1. With V trimmed by 2 bases and J by 4 bases, 11 bases remained unmatched. CDR1 is MNHEY, CDR2 SVGAGI, per germline. The length of the CDR3 is 16 residues. CDR3 protein: CASSYRQGEPRYEQYF. In nucleotides, the CDR3 is TGTGCCAGCAGTTACCGACAGGGCGAACCGAGATACGAGCAGTACTTC.

The genes are TRBV2 and TRBJ2-7, with 9 bases that match TRBD1. The ends lost 6 bases at V and 3 bases at J; junction bases unmatched: 9. The CDR3 contains 15 residues. Germline-derived CDR1 and CDR2 are SNHLY and FYNNEI. The DNA for the CDR3 is TGTGCCAGCAGCTCAGTGACAGGGGGTAACTACGAGCAGTACTTC. Translating gives CASSSVTGGNYEQYF.

This sequence joins TRBV7-2 and TRBJ2-2; 9 bases match TRBD1. Unmatched junction bases numbered 12, after V lost 5 bases and J lost 5 bases. The CDR3 has 17 amino acids. Germline loops: CDR1 SGHTA, CDR2 FQGNSA. The CDR3 region has the DNA TGTGCCAGCAGCGCCCACCAACAGGGGGCGGGGACCGGGGAGCTGTTTTTT. Encoded protein: CASSAHQQGAGTGELFF.

V is TRBV10-1 and J is TRBJ2-1; D is possibly TRBD2 (5 bases). Trimming took off 6 bases at V and 8 bases at J, with 14 bases between the two ends. This CDR3 contains 13 residues. Per the germline V gene, CDR1 is WNHNN and CDR2 is SYGVQD (reference sequence). The DNA of the CDR3 is TGCGCCAGCAGCCAAAATAGCGTGGATGAGCAGTTCTTC. This codes for CASSQNSVDEQFF.